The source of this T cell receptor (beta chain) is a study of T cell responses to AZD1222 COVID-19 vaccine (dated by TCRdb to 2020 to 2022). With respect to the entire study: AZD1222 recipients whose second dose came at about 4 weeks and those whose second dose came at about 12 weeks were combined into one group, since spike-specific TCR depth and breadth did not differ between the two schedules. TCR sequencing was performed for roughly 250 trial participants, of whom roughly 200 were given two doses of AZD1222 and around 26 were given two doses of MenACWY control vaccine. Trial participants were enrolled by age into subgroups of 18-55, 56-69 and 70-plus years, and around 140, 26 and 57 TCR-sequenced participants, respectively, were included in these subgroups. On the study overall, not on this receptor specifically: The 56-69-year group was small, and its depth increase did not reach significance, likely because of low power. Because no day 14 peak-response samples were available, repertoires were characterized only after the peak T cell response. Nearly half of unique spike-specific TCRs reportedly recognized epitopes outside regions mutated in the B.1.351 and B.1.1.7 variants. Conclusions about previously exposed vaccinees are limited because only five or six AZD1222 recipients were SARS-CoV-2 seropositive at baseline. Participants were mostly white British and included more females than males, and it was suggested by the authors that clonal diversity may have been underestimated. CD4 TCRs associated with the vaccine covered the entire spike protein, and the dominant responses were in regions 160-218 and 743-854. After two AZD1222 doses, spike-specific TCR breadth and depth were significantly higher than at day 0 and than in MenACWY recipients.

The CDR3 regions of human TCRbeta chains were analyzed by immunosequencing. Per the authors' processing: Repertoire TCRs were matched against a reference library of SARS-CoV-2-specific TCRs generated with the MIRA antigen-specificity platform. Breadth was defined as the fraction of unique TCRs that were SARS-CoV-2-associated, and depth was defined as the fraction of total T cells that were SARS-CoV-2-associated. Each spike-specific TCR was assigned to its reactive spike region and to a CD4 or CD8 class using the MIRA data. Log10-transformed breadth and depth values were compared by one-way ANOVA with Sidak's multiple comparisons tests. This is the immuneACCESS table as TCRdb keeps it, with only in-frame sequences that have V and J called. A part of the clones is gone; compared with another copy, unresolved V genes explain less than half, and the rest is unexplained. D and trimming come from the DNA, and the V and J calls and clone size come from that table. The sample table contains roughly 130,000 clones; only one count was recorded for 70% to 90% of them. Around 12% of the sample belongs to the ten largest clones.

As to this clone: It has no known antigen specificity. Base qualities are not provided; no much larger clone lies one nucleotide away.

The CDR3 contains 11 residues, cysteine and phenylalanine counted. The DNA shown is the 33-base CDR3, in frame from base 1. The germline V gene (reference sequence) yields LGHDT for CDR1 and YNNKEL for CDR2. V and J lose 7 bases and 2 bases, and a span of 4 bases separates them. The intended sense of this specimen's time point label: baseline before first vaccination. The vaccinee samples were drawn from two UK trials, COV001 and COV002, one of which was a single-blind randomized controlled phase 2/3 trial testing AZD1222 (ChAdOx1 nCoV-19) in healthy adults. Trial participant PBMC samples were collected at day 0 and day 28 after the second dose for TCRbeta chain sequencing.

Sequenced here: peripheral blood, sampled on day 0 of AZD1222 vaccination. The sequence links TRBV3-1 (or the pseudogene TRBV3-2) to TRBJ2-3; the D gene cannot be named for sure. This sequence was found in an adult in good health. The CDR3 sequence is CASKNTDTQYF. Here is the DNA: TGTGCCAGCAAAAACACAGATACGCAGTATTTT.